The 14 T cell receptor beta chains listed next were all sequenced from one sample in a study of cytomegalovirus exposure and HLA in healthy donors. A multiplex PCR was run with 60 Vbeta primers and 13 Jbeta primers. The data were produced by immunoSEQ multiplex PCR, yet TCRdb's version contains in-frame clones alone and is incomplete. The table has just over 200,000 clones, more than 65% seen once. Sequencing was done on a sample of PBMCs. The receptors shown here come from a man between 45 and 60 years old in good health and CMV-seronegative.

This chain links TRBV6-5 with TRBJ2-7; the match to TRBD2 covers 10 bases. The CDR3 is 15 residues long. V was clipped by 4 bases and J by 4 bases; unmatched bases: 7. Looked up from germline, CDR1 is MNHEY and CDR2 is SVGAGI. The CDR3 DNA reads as TGTGCCAGCAGTTCAAGGACTAGCGGTCGTTACGAGCAGTACTTC. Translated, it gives CASSSRTSGRYEQYF.

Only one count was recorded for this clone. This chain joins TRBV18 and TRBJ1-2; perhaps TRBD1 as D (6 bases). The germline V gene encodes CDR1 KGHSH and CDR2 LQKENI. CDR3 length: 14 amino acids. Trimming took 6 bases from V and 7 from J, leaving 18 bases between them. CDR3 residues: CASSSQGTNGGYTF. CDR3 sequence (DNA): TGTGCCAGCTCGTCCCAGGGGACAAATGGTGGCTACACCTTC.

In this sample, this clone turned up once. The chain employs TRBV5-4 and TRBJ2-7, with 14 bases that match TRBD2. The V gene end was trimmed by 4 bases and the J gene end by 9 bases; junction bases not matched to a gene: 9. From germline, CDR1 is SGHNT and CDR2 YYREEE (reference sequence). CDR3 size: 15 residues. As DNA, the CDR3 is TGTGCCAGCAGCCCGACCGGGACTAGCGGGAGAGGGCAGTACTTC. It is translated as CASSPTGTSGRGQYF.

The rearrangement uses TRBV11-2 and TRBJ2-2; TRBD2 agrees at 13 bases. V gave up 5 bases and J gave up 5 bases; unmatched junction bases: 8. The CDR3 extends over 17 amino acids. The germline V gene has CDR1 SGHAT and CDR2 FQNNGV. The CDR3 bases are TGTGCCAGCAGCCCTCGGACTAGCGGGAGAGGGACCGGGGAGCTGTTTTTT. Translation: CASSPRTSGRGTGELFF. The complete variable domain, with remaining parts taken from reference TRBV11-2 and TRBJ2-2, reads EAGVAQSPRYKIIEKRQSVAFWCNPISGHATLYWYQQILGQGPKLLIQFQNNGVVDDSQLPKDRFSAERLKGVDSTLKIQPAKLEDSAVYLCASSPRTSGRGTGELFFGEGSRLTVL.

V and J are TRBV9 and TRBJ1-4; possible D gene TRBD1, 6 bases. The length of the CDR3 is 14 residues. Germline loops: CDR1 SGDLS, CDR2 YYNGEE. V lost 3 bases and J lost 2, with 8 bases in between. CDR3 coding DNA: TGTGCCAGCAGCGCGGACAGTACTAATGAAAAACTGTTTTTT. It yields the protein CASSADSTNEKLFF.

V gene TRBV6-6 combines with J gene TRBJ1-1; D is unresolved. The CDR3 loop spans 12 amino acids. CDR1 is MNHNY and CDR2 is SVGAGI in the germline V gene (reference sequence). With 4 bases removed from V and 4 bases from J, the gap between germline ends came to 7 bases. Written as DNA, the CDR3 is TGTGCCAGCAGTTTAGAGGGCACTGAAGCTTTCTTT. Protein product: CASSLEGTEAFF.

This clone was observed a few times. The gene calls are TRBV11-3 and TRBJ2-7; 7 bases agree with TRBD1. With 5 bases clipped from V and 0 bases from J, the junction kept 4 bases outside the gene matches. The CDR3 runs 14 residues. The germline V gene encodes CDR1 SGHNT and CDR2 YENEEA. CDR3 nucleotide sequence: TGTGCCAGCAGCCCTCGGGACAGCTCCTACGAGCAGTACTTC. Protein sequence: CASSPRDSSYEQYF. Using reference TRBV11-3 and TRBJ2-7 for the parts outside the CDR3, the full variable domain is EAGVVQSPRYKIIEKKQPVAFWCNPISGHNTLYWYLQNLGQGPELLIRYENEEAVDDSQLPKDRFSAERLKGVDSTLKIQPAELGDSAVYLCASSPRDSSYEQYFGPGTRLTVT.

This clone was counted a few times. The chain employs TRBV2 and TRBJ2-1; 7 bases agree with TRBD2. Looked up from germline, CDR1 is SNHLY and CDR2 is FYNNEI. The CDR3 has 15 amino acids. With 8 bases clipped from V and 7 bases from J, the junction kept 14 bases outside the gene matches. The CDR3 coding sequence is TGTGCCAGCTTCCCGACTAGCAGGTTTGGGAATGAGCAGTTCTTC. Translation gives CASFPTSRFGNEQFF.

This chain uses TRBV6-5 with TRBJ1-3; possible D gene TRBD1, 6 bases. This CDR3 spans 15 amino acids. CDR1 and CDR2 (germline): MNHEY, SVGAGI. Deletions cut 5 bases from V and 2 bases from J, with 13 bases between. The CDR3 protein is CASSLRTATGNTIYF. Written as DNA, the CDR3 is TGTGCCAGCAGTCTACGGACAGCTACTGGAAACACCATATATTTT.

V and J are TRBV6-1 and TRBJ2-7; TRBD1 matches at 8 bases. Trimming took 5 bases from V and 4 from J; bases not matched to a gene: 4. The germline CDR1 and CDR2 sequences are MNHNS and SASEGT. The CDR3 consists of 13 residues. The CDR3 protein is CASSWTGPYEQYF. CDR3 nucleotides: TGTGCCAGCAGTTGGACAGGGCCGTACGAGCAGTACTTC.

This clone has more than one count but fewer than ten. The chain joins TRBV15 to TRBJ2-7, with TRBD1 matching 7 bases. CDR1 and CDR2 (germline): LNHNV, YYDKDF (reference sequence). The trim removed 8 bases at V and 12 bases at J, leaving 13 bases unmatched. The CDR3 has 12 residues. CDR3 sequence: CATGQDRSTRYF. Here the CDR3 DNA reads TGTGCCACCGGCCAGGACAGGAGCACTCGGTACTTC.

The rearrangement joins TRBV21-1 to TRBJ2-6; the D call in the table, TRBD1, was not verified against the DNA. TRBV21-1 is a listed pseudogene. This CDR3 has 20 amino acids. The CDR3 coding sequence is TGTGCCAGCAGCAACCTAGGGGGAGAGGGGGTTCCCTCTGGGGCCAACGTCCTGACTTTC. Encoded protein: CASSNLGGEGVPSGANVLTF.

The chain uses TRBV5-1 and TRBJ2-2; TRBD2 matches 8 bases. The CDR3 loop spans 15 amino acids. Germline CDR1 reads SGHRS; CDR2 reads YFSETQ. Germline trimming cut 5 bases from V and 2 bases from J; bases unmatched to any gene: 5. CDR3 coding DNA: TGCGCCAGCAGGCTTGTAGCGGGAAACACCGGGGAGCTGTTTTTT. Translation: CASRLVAGNTGELFF.

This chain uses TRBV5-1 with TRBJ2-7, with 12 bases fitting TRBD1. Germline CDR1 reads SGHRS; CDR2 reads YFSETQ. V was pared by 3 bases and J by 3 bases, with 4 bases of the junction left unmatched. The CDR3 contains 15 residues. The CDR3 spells CASSSGQGAFYEQYF. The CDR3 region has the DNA TGCGCCAGCAGCTCGGGACAGGGGGCGTTCTACGAGCAGTACTTC.